The subject of this entry is one T cell receptor (beta chain). Antigen unknown. CDR3 length equals 14 residues. V dropped 7 bases and J dropped 6; count of bases not matched to a gene: 9. Germline CDR1 reads MDHEN; CDR2 reads SYDVKM. Some clones are missing from TCRdb's copy, which holds only in-frame ones; the method was immunoSEQ multiplex PCR. The data hold about 7,900 clones, with around four fifths observed a single time. This specimen belongs to a study of immune evolution from preneoplasia to lung adenocarcinoma. Study-wide findings and caveats: Normal lung had the highest top T cell clone frequencies. Later-stage lesions appeared to have more T cells, more diversity, less clonality.

Two lung cancer pathologists independently confirmed each histologic diagnosis. The origin of this receptor is a person aged 70 to 80 with lung adenocarcinoma. Sequencing was carried out using FFPE adjacent normal lung tissue. The chain recombines TRBV28 with TRBJ1-5; TRBD1 aligns across 7 bases. CDR3 loop: CASILRGSGQPQHF. CDR3 DNA sequence: TGTGCCAGCATCCTCAGGGGGTCGGGTCAGCCCCAGCATTTT.